A single sample is the source of the 23 T cell receptor beta chains below, sequenced in a study of human T cells and chemical hapten exposure. Stated time point: patch test 1, 2 weeks after DPC sensitization. Sample treatment: therapeutic diphenylcyclopropenone sensitization with weekly scalp DPC. TCRdb itself ran the RACE reads through MiXCR, one entry per CDR3 protein. This sample has approximately 74,000 distinct CDR3 sequences; approximately 35% occur once, and the top ten carry 7.5% to 10%. Sequenced here: whole blood, sampled in connection with sensitization to the hapten diphenylcyclopropenone (DPC). The receptors were gathered from a man aged 35 to 55 with alopecia areata. Some clones in this sample may be carry-over from other donors' samples.

The chain joins TRBV25-1 to TRBJ1-2, with D possibly TRBD1 on 6 matching bases. V dropped 8 bases and J dropped 6 bases, with 10 bases sitting between them. Looked up from germline, CDR1 is MGHDK and CDR2 is SYGVNS. This CDR3 region has 11 residues. The CDR3 here is CASRGGHGYTF. The CDR3 nucleotides read TGTGCCAGCCGGGGGGGCCATGGCTACACCTTC.

This clonotype was counted only a few times. The V call is TRBV12-3 or TRBV12-4, the J call TRBJ2-5, with a weak D call TRBD1 (5 bases). Deletions cut 4 bases from V and 5 bases from J, with 23 bases between. The CDR3 is made up of 17 amino acids. The CDR3 nucleotides read TGTGCCAGCAGTTCGCCGTGGGGCGGCAGTCCAGCGGAGACCCAGTACTTC. Translation: CASSSPWGGSPAETQYF.

This clonotype has just a few counts. The chain joins TRBV7-9 to TRBJ1-1; 8 positions agree with TRBD1. This CDR3 contains 15 residues. The J segment lost 9 bases and the V segment lost 0 bases, leaving 9 bases of the junction unmatched. CDR1 is SEHNR and CDR2 is FQNEAQ in the germline V gene (reference sequence). The CDR3 DNA follows: TGTGCCAGCAGCTTAGCTTCAGGGGGCGAGGACAAAGCTTTCTTT. Residues: CASSLASGGEDKAFF.

The chain carries TRBV7-2 and TRBJ1-6, with D tentatively TRBD1 (5 bases). The CDR3 is 16 amino acids. The V and J ends lost 5 bases and 0 bases respectively, with 11 bases between them. CDR1 is SGHTA and CDR2 is FQGNSA in the germline V gene. The CDR3 loop reads CASSPRAYSYNSPLHF. CDR3 nucleotides: TGTGCCAGCAGCCCCAGGGCCTACTCCTATAATTCACCCCTCCACTTT. Combining the CDR3 with reference TRBV7-2 and TRBJ1-6 gives the whole variable domain GAGVSQSPSNKVTEKGKDVELRCDPISGHTALYWYRQSLGQGLEFLIYFQGNSAPDKSGLPSDRFSAERTGGSVSTLTIQRTQQEDSAVYLCASSPRAYSYNSPLHFGNGTRLTVT.

This clonotype turned up a few times. The chain combines TRBV6-5 with TRBJ2-7; D not resolved. This CDR3 comprises 14 residues. Germline V CDR1 and CDR2: MNHEY, SVGAGI. Trimming removed 6 bases from V and 6 bases from J, with 18 bases in between. In nucleotides, the CDR3 is TGTGCCAGCAGCCAAAGCTGGACCGCGGCCGAGCAGTACTTC. Encoded protein: CASSQSWTAAEQYF.

This rearrangement joins TRBV20-1 to TRBJ2-2; 7 positions agree with TRBD2. Germline V CDR1 and CDR2: DFQATT, SNEGSKA (reference sequence). This CDR3 spans 15 amino acids. The V gene end was trimmed by 6 bases and the J gene end by 4 bases; junction bases not matched to a gene: 11. As DNA, the CDR3 is TGCAGTGCACCAAAGCGGGGTAGGGCCACCGGGGAGCTGTTTTTT. Protein: CSAPKRGRATGELFF.

This clonotype turned up a few times. The V and J genes are TRBV6-5 and TRBJ2-1, with a weak D call TRBD2 (5 bases). Trimming took off 7 bases at V and 1 base at J, with 17 bases between the two ends. The CDR3 spans 16 residues. Germline V gives CDR1 MNHEY, CDR2 SVGAGI. The CDR3 here is CASTPGGGISYNEQFF. The CDR3 DNA follows: TGTGCCAGCACACCTGGAGGTGGGATTTCCTACAATGAGCAGTTCTTC.

The chain is built from TRBV20-1 and TRBJ2-3; weak D call: TRBD2 (6 bases). V was shortened by 4 bases and J by 1 base, with 15 bases between the two germline ends. Per germline, CDR1 DFQATT and CDR2 SNEGSKA (reference sequence). The CDR3 is 15 amino acids. The CDR3 sequence is CSANYPGLRTDTQYF. The DNA for the CDR3 is TGCAGTGCTAATTATCCGGGACTTCGCACAGATACGCAGTATTTT.

This rearrangement joins TRBV27 to TRBJ2-2, with unresolved D. Germline V gives CDR1 MNHEY, CDR2 SMNVEV (reference sequence). This CDR3 has 12 residues. Trimming took 3 bases from V and 4 from J, leaving 3 bases between them. Here the CDR3 reads CASSFLTGELFF. CDR3 in DNA: TGTGCCAGCAGTTTCCTCACCGGGGAGCTGTTTTTT.

This sequence joins TRBV12-3 or TRBV12-4 and TRBJ1-1; D ambiguous. Trimming removed 6 bases from V and 8 bases from J, with 10 bases in between. The CDR3 spans 11 residues. DNA for the CDR3: TGTGCCAGCAGGTCCGGTTGGGAAGCTTTCTTT. The encoded protein is CASRSGWEAFF.

This clonotype was counted between two and nine times. The rearrangement uses TRBV18 and TRBJ1-6; D unresolved. The germline V and J ends were trimmed by 2 bases and 0 bases, with 11 bases remaining between them. Germline CDR1 and CDR2: KGHSH and LQKENI. The CDR3 consists of 17 residues. The CDR3 loop is CASSPEGWSSYNSPLHF. The CDR3 DNA sequence: TGTGCCAGCTCACCAGAAGGGTGGAGCTCCTATAATTCACCCCTCCACTTT.

This clonotype occurred a few times. The rearrangement joins TRBV12-3 or TRBV12-4 to TRBJ2-2; D is perhaps TRBD1 (7 bases). Trimming left V 7 bases short and J 0 bases short, with 15 bases between. This CDR3 is built from 16 residues. This chain's CDR3 is CASIAGQFANTGELFF. The CDR3 DNA reads as TGTGCCAGCATCGCGGGACAGTTCGCGAACACCGGGGAGCTGTTTTTT.

The chain links TRBV2 to TRBJ1-5; the D gene is possibly TRBD1 (6 bases). This CDR3 is 15 amino acids long. Between the trimmed V and J ends, which lost 6 bases and 2 bases, there was a span of 14 bases. CDR1 is SNHLY, CDR2 FYNNEI, per germline. The CDR3 loop is CASRNREGRNQPQHF. The CDR3 bases are TGTGCCAGCAGGAACAGGGAAGGGCGCAATCAGCCCCAGCATTTT.

The chain joins TRBV20-1 to TRBJ1-6; D call uncertain. V dropped 2 bases and J dropped 10 bases, with 12 bases sitting between them. Looked up from germline, CDR1 is DFQATT and CDR2 is SNEGSKA (reference sequence). The CDR3 is made up of 13 amino acids. The chain's CDR3 is CSARQAESSPLHF. CDR3 DNA: TGCAGTGCTAGACAGGCCGAATCGTCACCCCTCCACTTT.

This chain connects TRBV7-9 to TRBJ2-3; 13 nucleotides line up with TRBD2. The CDR3 covers 16 residues. From germline, CDR1 is SEHNR and CDR2 FQNEAQ (reference sequence). Trimming cost V 5 bases and J 4 bases; bases outside gene matches: 6. CDR3 region: CASSPWTSGGSDTQYF. As DNA, the CDR3 is TGTGCCAGCAGCCCGTGGACTAGCGGGGGATCAGATACGCAGTATTTT. The variable domain in full, completed from reference TRBV7-9 and TRBJ2-3, reads DTGVSQNPRHKITKRGQNVTFRCDPISEHNRLYWYRQTLGQGPEFLTYFQNEAQLEKSRLLSDRFSAERPKGSFSTLEIQRTEQGDSAMYLCASSPWTSGGSDTQYFGPGTRLTVL.

This clonotype showed up just a few times. The genes are TRBV7-9 and TRBJ1-6; D call uncertain. Germline CDR1 is SEHNR and CDR2 is FQNEAQ (reference sequence). Trimming took 2 bases from V and 9 from J, leaving 5 bases between them. The CDR3 is made up of 12 amino acids. The CDR3 here is CASSLWRSPLHF. The CDR3, as DNA: TGTGCCAGCAGCTTATGGCGTTCACCCCTCCACTTT.

V usage is TRBV15 and J usage is TRBJ1-4; TRBD1 might be the D (5 bases). Germline-derived CDR1 and CDR2 are LNHNV and YYDKDF (reference sequence). V lost 4 bases to trimming and J lost 7 bases, with 10 bases between them. The CDR3 has 13 residues. DNA of the CDR3: TGTGCCACCAGCACCGGGGACGGTGAAAAACTGTTTTTT. Its translation is CATSTGDGEKLFF.

This clonotype appeared a few times. This chain connects TRBV10-3 to TRBJ1-6; the D is unclear. Germline values: CDR1 ENHRY, CDR2 SYGVKD. The length of the CDR3 is 13 residues. Trimming shortened V by 10 bases and J by 1 base, and 8 bases separated the two germline ends. The CDR3 region is CATRGSYNSPLHF. DNA of the CDR3: TGTGCCACTCGGGGTTCCTATAATTCACCCCTCCACTTT.

This clonotype appeared a few times. The chain's CDR3 is CASSLQVGGGADTQYF. Written as DNA, the CDR3 is TGTGCCAGCAGTTTACAGGTCGGGGGAGGAGCAGATACGCAGTATTTT. The V and J genes are TRBV27 and TRBJ2-3; TRBD2 might be the D (6 bases). Germline V lookup: CDR1 MNHEY, CDR2 SMNVEV (reference sequence). V lost 2 bases to trimming and J lost 4 bases, with 16 bases between them. The CDR3 is made up of 16 amino acids.

This clonotype was seen a handful of times. The chain carries TRBV12-3 or TRBV12-4 and TRBJ1-1; TRBD1 matches at 7 bases. The V gene end was trimmed by 2 bases and the J gene end by 8 bases; junction bases not matched to a gene: 5. The CDR3 totals 13 residues. CDR3 DNA sequence: TGTGCCAGCAGTTTATCAGGGGGAATGGAAGCTTTCTTT. It encodes CASSLSGGMEAFF.

This clonotype was seen a single time. The CDR3 region has the DNA TGCGCCAGCAGCCAAGATACAGGAGCCACAGATACGCAGTATTTT. Its protein product is CASSQDTGATDTQYF. The chain has TRBV4-1 and TRBJ2-3, with D tentatively TRBD1 (5 bases). Deletions cut 0 bases from V and 2 bases from J, with 9 bases between. In germline, CDR1 is MGHRA, CDR2 YSYEKL. The length of the CDR3 is 15 residues.

This clonotype was picked up a small number of times. The chain carries TRBV12-3 or TRBV12-4 and TRBJ2-1, with D possibly TRBD2 on 6 matching bases. The V end was cut by 5 bases, the J end by 0 bases, with 8 bases between. The CDR3 extends over 14 amino acids. This CDR3 is CASSKRVSYNEQFF. The CDR3 nucleotides are TGTGCCAGCAGTAAGCGGGTCTCCTACAATGAGCAGTTCTTC.

This clonotype occurred a few times. The rearrangement uses TRBV27 and TRBJ1-1; 12 nucleotides align to TRBD1. Germline V gene data show CDR1 as MNHEY and CDR2 as SMNVEV (reference sequence). The CDR3 is 15 residues long. V lost 2 bases to trimming and J lost 2 bases; unmatched junction nucleotides: 0. DNA for the CDR3: TGTGCCAGCAGTTTAGGGACAGGGGGCAACACTGAAGCTTTCTTT. Its protein is CASSLGTGGNTEAFF.